This T cell receptor beta chain emerged from a study of cytomegalovirus exposure and HLA in healthy donors. General observations from the study: Associated with cytomegalovirus, according to the listing, were 150 to 200 TCR beta chains. TRBV6-2, TRBV6-3 and other indistinguishable V segments were excluded. An analysis that was carried out later associated 16,951 TCR beta sequences with HLA alleles at 0.05 false discovery rate.

Note on this clone: Its antigen is unidentified.

Researchers ran the PCR with 60 Vbeta and 13 Jbeta primers. Repertoires were generated with immunoSEQ multiplex PCR, while TCRdb's copy carries only in-frame clones and drops some. The sample holds about 100,000 clones, approximately 80% seen once. The CDR3 totals 14 residues. The V and J ends lost 10 bases and 0 bases respectively, with 15 bases between them. Germline CDR1 and CDR2: MNHEY and SVGAGI. The chain uses TRBV6-5 and TRBJ1-2; no reliable D call. The receptor's source is a woman in her 70s in good health and CMV-seropositive. The source material was PBMCs. This chain's CDR3 is CATLRMGANYGYTF. The CDR3 DNA reads as TGTGCCACCCTTCGGATGGGAGCTAACTATGGCTACACCTTC.